Listed below are T cell receptor beta chains from one sample, sequenced in a study of patients and donors after allogeneic stem cell transplantation. From the RT-PCR reads, TCRdb called clonotypes with MiXCR, one entry per CDR3 protein. The profile covers 150,000 to 250,000 distinct CDR3 sequences, with less than 45% appearing a single time and 33% taken by the ten largest. The material sequenced was blood, either unsorted or a sorted T cell fraction (not recorded which). Receptors originate from a human donor who was either an allogeneic HSCT recipient or a stem cell or donor lymphocyte infusion donor (not recorded which). It is not recorded whose cells these are; they may come from a transplant donor. Each CDR3 is given with its conserved first and last residue. D genes are given only for firm matches. Not all rows give a size; the values are once, few, many and, for expanded clones, a class.

cdr3_length	j_call	d_call	clone_size	v_call	cdr3_aa	cdr3_nt
15	TRBJ1-2	NA	NA	TRBV4-3	CASSQDGPWLNGYTF	TGCGCCAGCAGCCAAGATGGGCCGTGGTTGAATGGCTACACCTTC
15	TRBJ2-1	TRBD2	NA	TRBV5-1	CASSPGLAEYNEQFF	TGCGCCAGCAGCCCGGGACTAGCGGAGTACAATGAGCAGTTCTTC
15	TRBJ1-4	TRBD1	NA	TRBV7-9	CASSPPTGNERKLFF	TGTGCCAGCAGCCCGCCGACAGGGAACGAGCGAAAACTGTTTTTT
14	TRBJ1-2	NA	once	TRBV7-9	CASSLPLGDYGYTF	TGTGCCAGCAGCTTACCCCTGGGGGACTATGGCTACACCTTC
15	TRBJ1-1	TRBD1	NA	TRBV5-1	CASSDDRGGVAEAFF	TGCGCCAGCAGCGACGACAGGGGTGGCGTCGCTGAAGCTTTCTTT
15	TRBJ2-1	NA	few	TRBV7-8	CASSVPGSSYNEQFF	TGTGCCAGCAGCGTCCCAGGGAGCTCCTACAATGAGCAGTTCTTC
12	TRBJ1-1	NA	NA	TRBV30	CAWSLDRAEAFF	TGTGCCTGGAGTTTGGACAGAGCTGAAGCTTTCTTT
16	TRBJ1-4	TRBD1	few	TRBV27	CASSLGLGQRNEKLFF	TGTGCCAGCAGTTTAGGCTTGGGACAGAGGAATGAAAAACTGTTTTTT
15	TRBJ1-2	TRBD1	NA	TRBV6-5	CASSFADRANYGYTF	TGTGCCAGCAGTTTCGCCGACAGGGCGAACTATGGCTACACCTTC
12	TRBJ1-2	NA	few	TRBV12-3/TRBV12-4	CASSPRQYGYTF	TGTGCCAGCAGCCCTCGACAGTATGGCTACACCTTC
14	TRBJ2-7	TRBD2	NA	TRBV6-5	CATRLTGGNHEQYF	TGTGCCACCCGCCTCACGGGAGGGAACCACGAGCAGTACTTC
10	TRBJ1-1	NA	few	TRBV7-9	CASSRLRAFF	TGTGCCAGCAGCCGGCTGCGAGCTTTCTTT
14	TRBJ1-1	NA	NA	TRBV5-1	CASSRDRSLTEAFF	TGCGCCAGCAGCCGGGACCGGAGCTTAACTGAAGCTTTCTTT
14	TRBJ1-1	NA	few	TRBV9	CASSVSSGNTEAFF	TGTGCCAGCAGCGTATCGTCGGGGAACACTGAAGCTTTCTTT
15	TRBJ2-7	TRBD1	NA	TRBV27	CASSLYRDSKYEQYF	TGTGCCAGCAGTTTGTACCGGGACAGTAAATACGAGCAGTACTTC
17	TRBJ2-7	NA	NA	TRBV7-9	CASSLEGVGETLYEQYF	TGTGCCAGCAGCTTAGAAGGCGTGGGCGAAACCCTCTACGAGCAGTACTTC
12	TRBJ2-2	TRBD1	few	TRBV30	CAFDRGTGELFF	TGTGCCTTCGACAGGGGGACCGGGGAGCTGTTTTTT
13	TRBJ2-3	NA	NA	TRBV7-3	CASSLKGTDTQYF	TGTGCCAGCAGCTTAAAAGGGACGGATACGCAGTATTTT
17	TRBJ2-5	NA	NA	TRBV29-1	CSVEDPASLRFRETQYF	TGCAGCGTTGAAGATCCAGCTAGCTTGAGGTTTCGAGAGACCCAGTACTTC
15	TRBJ2-3	TRBD1	NA	TRBV5-6	CASSSGTGGTDTQYF	TGTGCCAGCAGCTCGGGGACAGGGGGAACAGATACGCAGTATTTT
15	TRBJ1-2	NA	NA	TRBV12-3/TRBV12-4	CASAGSGAGDYGYTF	TGTGCCAGCGCAGGGTCGGGGGCAGGCGACTATGGCTACACCTTC
14	TRBJ1-1	TRBD1	few	TRBV29-1	CSVHRGSMNTEAFF	TGCAGCGTTCACAGGGGGTCCATGAACACTGAAGCTTTCTTT
15	TRBJ1-2	NA	NA	TRBV10-3	CAMARGVQGGYGYTF	TGTGCCATGGCCCGAGGTGTTCAGGGTGGCTATGGCTACACCTTC
15	TRBJ1-3	NA	NA	TRBV9	CASSKDSVSGNTIYF	TGTGCCAGCAGCAAAGACAGCGTCTCTGGAAACACCATATATTTT
16	TRBJ1-1	NA	NA	TRBV12-3/TRBV12-4	CASRYRTSRGNTEAFF	TGTGCCAGCAGGTATCGGACTTCTCGGGGGAACACTGAAGCTTTCTTT
12	TRBJ2-7	NA	NA	TRBV13	CASTKRGYEQYF	TGTGCCAGCACCAAAAGGGGGTACGAGCAGTACTTC
15	TRBJ1-2	NA	few	TRBV4-3	CASSQELQANYGYTF	TGCGCCAGCAGCCAAGAATTACAGGCTAACTATGGCTACACCTTC
14	TRBJ2-1	TRBD2	NA	TRBV2	CASRRTSGNNEQFF	TGTGCCAGCAGGCGGACTAGCGGGAACAATGAGCAGTTCTTC
13	TRBJ2-7	NA	few	TRBV2	CASSEGAYYEQYF	TGTGCCAGCAGTGAAGGGGCGTACTACGAGCAGTACTTC
14	TRBJ1-2	TRBD1	few	TRBV29-1	CSVDFGTGGWDYTF	TGCAGCGTTGATTTCGGGACAGGGGGCTGGGACTACACCTTC
16	TRBJ1-6	NA	NA	TRBV13	CASSLAAVQGASPLHF	TGTGCCAGCAGCTTAGCAGCGGTGCAGGGAGCTTCACCCCTCCACTTT
15	TRBJ2-2	NA	NA	TRBV5-1	CASSSPDPGAGELFF	TGCGCCAGCAGCTCCCCGGATCCCGGAGCCGGGGAGCTGTTTTTT
15	TRBJ1-1	NA	NA	TRBV27	CASSSSYRSDTEAFF	TGTGCCAGCAGTTCCTCCTACAGGAGCGACACTGAAGCTTTCTTT
15	TRBJ1-4	TRBD1	NA	TRBV7-9	CASSLGDSLNEKLFF	TGTGCCAGCAGCTTAGGGGACAGCCTTAATGAAAAACTGTTTTTT
15	TRBJ1-4	NA	few	TRBV7-2	CASSLDSTTNEKLFF	TGTGCCAGCAGCTTAGACAGCACAACTAATGAAAAACTGTTTTTT
14	TRBJ2-7	TRBD2	few	TRBV20-1	CSASPWGSGAEQYF	TGCAGTGCTAGCCCCTGGGGTAGCGGGGCCGAGCAGTACTTC
12	TRBJ1-4	NA	few	TRBV7-2	CASSLAAEKLFF	TGTGCCAGCAGCTTGGCAGCCGAAAAACTGTTTTTT
16	TRBJ2-5	TRBD2	NA	TRBV7-9	CGSSSGTSGNPETQYF	TGTGGCAGCAGCTCCGGGACTAGTGGGAATCCGGAGACCCAGTACTTC
13	TRBJ1-1	TRBD1	NA	TRBV5-1	CASSSWDSGEAFF	TGCGCCAGCAGCTCATGGGACAGCGGTGAAGCTTTCTTT
15	TRBJ1-2	TRBD1	NA	TRBV27	CASSLSPGQGDGYTF	TGTGCCAGCAGTTTATCGCCCGGACAGGGTGATGGCTACACCTTC
12	TRBJ2-1	NA	NA	TRBV12-3/TRBV12-4	CASSPTHNEQFF	TGTGCCAGCAGCCCCACCCACAATGAGCAGTTCTTC
14	TRBJ1-5	NA	NA	TRBV7-2	CASSFTVNSQPQHF	TGTGCCAGCAGCTTCACGGTAAATAGTCAGCCCCAGCATTTT
15	TRBJ2-7	TRBD2	few	TRBV29-1	CSVELRERSSYEQYF	TGCAGCGTTGAATTGCGGGAGCGGAGCTCCTACGAGCAGTACTTC
13	TRBJ2-7	TRBD1	NA	TRBV12-3/TRBV12-4	CASWGQRTYEQYF	TGTGCCAGCTGGGGACAGAGGACCTACGAGCAGTACTTC
15	TRBJ2-7	NA	few	TRBV4-3	CASSQAPDGAYEQYF	TGCGCCAGCAGCCAGGCCCCCGACGGAGCCTACGAGCAGTACTTC
13	TRBJ1-1	NA	NA	TRBV5-1	CASSYGGVAEAFF	TGCGCCAGCAGCTACGGGGGGGTCGCTGAAGCTTTCTTT
13	TRBJ1-1	TRBD1	NA	TRBV12-3/TRBV12-4	CASGAGGYTEAFF	TGTGCCAGCGGGGCAGGGGGCTACACCGAAGCTTTCTTT
11	TRBJ2-5	NA	NA	TRBV28	CASRSQETQYF	TGTGCCAGCAGGTCTCAAGAGACCCAGTACTTC
17	TRBJ2-1	TRBD2	NA	TRBV11-1	CASSLEGPGLAGNEQFF	TGTGCCAGCAGCTTAGAGGGACCGGGACTAGCGGGCAATGAGCAGTTCTTC
14	TRBJ2-2	TRBD2	few	TRBV29-1	CSVGLAGATGELFF	TGCAGCGTTGGCCTAGCGGGAGCCACCGGGGAGCTGTTTTTT
14	TRBJ1-1	NA	NA	TRBV12-3/TRBV12-4	CASSSGSGNTEAFF	TGTGCCAGCAGTTCAGGGAGCGGGAACACTGAAGCTTTCTTT